This entry describes one T cell receptor beta chain. The CDR3 spans 14 residues. V lost 0 bases and J lost 6, with 13 bases in between. Germline CDR1 and CDR2: SGHRS and YFSETQ. This sample was taken from a study of T cell changes during pregnancy in multiple sclerosis. Repertoires were generated with immunoSEQ multiplex PCR, while TCRdb's copy carries only in-frame clones and drops some. Of tens of thousands of clones detected, 75% to 90% appear once; the ten largest clones hold approximately 1.6%. This chain connects TRBV5-1 to TRBJ2-7; D is possibly TRBD1 (5 bases). The input for sequencing was peripheral blood, taken in the first trimester of pregnancy. This sequence was found in a female donor in good health, enrolled as a control in a pregnancy study. The CDR3 sequence: CASSLGSDTTEQYF. DNA for the CDR3: TGCGCCAGCAGCTTGGGCTCGGACACCACCGAGCAGTACTTC. The full variable domain, completed using reference TRBV5-1 and TRBJ2-7, is KAGVTQTPRYLIKTRGQQVTLSCSPISGHRSVSWYQQTPGQGLQFLFEYFSETQRNKGNFPGRFSGRQFSNSRSEMNVSTLELGDSALYLCASSLGSDTTEQYFGPGTRLTVT.